This is a list of T cell receptor beta chains from one sample in a study of blood T cells in healthy people across ages. TCRdb processed the 5' RACE reads anew with MiXCR; each CDR3 protein has one entry. In the table there are hundreds of thousands of distinct CDR3 sequences, around 21% of which are singletons. Material: blood. These receptors originate from a man between 65 and 85 years old in good health. Both conserved end residues are part of each CDR3. Each record gives: clone size, V gene, CDR3 length, J gene, D gene, CDR3 DNA, CDR3 protein. A D gene is named only where the DNA matches it firmly. Clone size is given for some rows only: seen once, a few or many times, or a class if the clone is expanded.

NA	TRBV20-1	14	TRBJ1-5	NA	TGCAGTGCTAGAGAGAGCCAAAGGAATCAGCCCCAGCATTTT	CSARESQRNQPQHF
NA	TRBV25-1	12	TRBJ1-1	NA	TGTGCCAGCAGTGTGGTCGACACCGAAGCTTTCTTT	CASSVVDTEAFF
many	TRBV10-3	14	TRBJ1-6	TRBD1	TGTGCCATCAGTGACGGACAGGGGAAATCACCCCTCCACTTT	CAISDGQGKSPLHF
few	TRBV28	15	TRBJ2-4	NA	TGTGCCAGCAGTACACAGGGAGGGGCCAAAAACATTCAGTACTTC	CASSTQGGAKNIQYF
NA	TRBV28	14	TRBJ1-6	NA	TGTGCCAGCAGTTTGGAGGGTCTAGGTTCACCCCTCCACTTT	CASSLEGLGSPLHF
NA	TRBV7-2	15	TRBJ2-5	TRBD2	TGTGCCAGCAGCGGAAGGACTAGCGGGAAAGAGACCCAGTACTTC	CASSGRTSGKETQYF
few	TRBV12-3/TRBV12-4	15	TRBJ2-3	NA	TGTGCCAGCAGCCTAGGGGCGCAGGGCACAGATACGCAGTATTTT	CASSLGAQGTDTQYF
few	TRBV20-1	12	TRBJ2-5	NA	TGCAGTGCTCGCGGAGGGCACGAGACCCAGTACTTC	CSARGGHETQYF
NA	TRBV9	20	TRBJ1-2	NA	TGTGCCAGCAGCCCGGCCTTCGTTCAGACAGAAAAACTAGCTAACTATGGCTACACCTTC	CASSPAFVQTEKLANYGYTF
NA	TRBV4-2	14	TRBJ1-2	NA	TGTGCCAGCAGCCAAGGAATCCCTAACTATGGCTACACCTTC	CASSQGIPNYGYTF
many	TRBV20-1	12	TRBJ2-1	NA	TGCAGTGCTAGTAGCGGATACAATGAGCAGTTCTTC	CSASSGYNEQFF
many	TRBV20-1	19	TRBJ2-7	TRBD2	TGCAGTGCTAGAGGAGGACCTACCGGGACTAGCGGGAGTATGTACGAGCAGTACTTC	CSARGGPTGTSGSMYEQYF
NA	TRBV7-3	17	TRBJ2-3	NA	TGTGCCAGCAGCCCTCATGGACGCGGGGTCTCCACAGATACGCAGTATTTT	CASSPHGRGVSTDTQYF
NA	TRBV5-1	14	TRBJ2-7	NA	TGCGCCAGCACACGAGACGGAACCACCTACGAGCAGTACTTC	CASTRDGTTYEQYF
NA	TRBV30	13	TRBJ1-4	NA	TGTGCCTGGAGCCGGACAGAGTATGAAAAACTGTTTTTT	CAWSRTEYEKLFF
NA	TRBV28	14	TRBJ2-1	TRBD2	TGTGCCAGCAGTGTGGGACTAGCGGGAGTTGAGCAGTTCTTC	CASSVGLAGVEQFF
many	TRBV12-3/TRBV12-4	13	TRBJ2-5	NA	TGTGCCAGCAGTTTAGAGGCGGGAGAGACCCAGTACTTC	CASSLEAGETQYF
many	TRBV6-1	14	TRBJ2-5	NA	TGTGCCAGCAGTGAAGTAACAGGGCAAGAGACCCAGTACTTC	CASSEVTGQETQYF
once	TRBV4-2	16	TRBJ2-1	TRBD2	TGTGCCAGCAGCCACCGAGGGACTAGCGGTTCCAATGAGCAGTTCTTC	CASSHRGTSGSNEQFF
many	TRBV20-1	18	TRBJ1-5	TRBD1	TGCAGTGCTAGAGTTGCGGGACAGGGGGCAGGGGGCAATCAGCCCCAGCATTTT	CSARVAGQGAGGNQPQHF
NA	TRBV28	10	TRBJ1-2	TRBD1	TGTGCCCGGGAGGGGGCTGGCTACACCTTC	CAREGAGYTF
few	TRBV10-3	15	TRBJ2-7	TRBD1	TGTGCCATCAGTGAGGGTGACAGGGGGGGCTACGAGCAGTACTTC	CAISEGDRGGYEQYF
many	TRBV29-1	13	TRBJ2-5	NA	TGCAGCGTTGATAGGTCGCAACAAGAGACCCAGTACTTC	CSVDRSQQETQYF
NA	TRBV5-4	15	TRBJ2-2	TRBD1	TGTGCCAGCAGCTTGGACAGGGGAAGGACCGGGGAGCTGTTTTTT	CASSLDRGRTGELFF
many	TRBV20-1	14	TRBJ2-1	NA	TGCAGTGCTAGAGATTTACCCCGCGGGCTTGAGCAGTTCTTC	CSARDLPRGLEQFF
few	TRBV7-2	15	TRBJ2-5	TRBD1	TGTGCCAGCAGCTTGGACCTAGGGGGCCCAGAGACCCAGTACTTC	CASSLDLGGPETQYF
NA	TRBV4-1	15	TRBJ1-5	NA	TGCGCCAGCAGCCAAGATGGTCAGGTCAATCAGCCCCAGCATTTT	CASSQDGQVNQPQHF
few	TRBV5-8	14	TRBJ2-3	TRBD2	TGTGCCAGCAGCTCTCGGGACTACACAGATACGCAGTATTTT	CASSSRDYTDTQYF
NA	TRBV6-2/TRBV6-3	14	TRBJ2-1	TRBD2	TGTGCCAGCAGAGGGACTAGCGGGAAACATGAGCAGTTCTTC	CASRGTSGKHEQFF
few	TRBV6-6	14	TRBJ1-5	NA	TGTGCCAGCAGCACCGGACAATATAGGCAGCCCCAGCATTTT	CASSTGQYRQPQHF
NA	TRBV15	14	TRBJ2-1	TRBD1	TGTGCCACCAGCAGAGGGACAGGGTTTAATGAGCAGTTCTTC	CATSRGTGFNEQFF
NA	TRBV6-1	15	TRBJ2-1	TRBD2	TGTGCCAGCATATCTTGGCGGGAGCGTCCCAGGGAGCAGTTCTTC	CASISWRERPREQFF
few	TRBV27	16	TRBJ2-7	TRBD2	TGTGCCAACAGTCCACTAGCTAGCGGGACCGCCTACGAGCAGTACTTC	CANSPLASGTAYEQYF
few	TRBV12-3/TRBV12-4	15	TRBJ1-4	TRBD1	TGTGCCAGCAGTCAGGGACAGGCAACTAATGAAAAACTGTTTTTT	CASSQGQATNEKLFF
NA	TRBV11-2	14	TRBJ1-2	NA	TGTGCCAGCAGCTCCACCGGGAACCGATATGGCTACACCTTC	CASSSTGNRYGYTF
NA	TRBV29-1	12	TRBJ1-2	TRBD1	TGCAGCGTCATGGGACAGGTATTTGGCTACACCTTC	CSVMGQVFGYTF
once	TRBV27	15	TRBJ2-2	TRBD2	TGTGCCAGCCCCGCGGTAGCGGGAGAGGCCGGGGAGCTGTTTTTT	CASPAVAGEAGELFF
NA	TRBV14	15	TRBJ2-3	NA	TGTGCCAGCAGCCAAGTGACGTCTAGCGCAGATACGCAGTATTTT	CASSQVTSSADTQYF
few	TRBV12-3/TRBV12-4	13	TRBJ2-5	TRBD2	TGTGCCAGCACCGCGGGGGGCAAAGAGACCCAGTACTTC	CASTAGGKETQYF
NA	TRBV7-9	12	TRBJ2-1	NA	TGTGCCAGCACGACAGTCAACAATGGGCAGTTCTTC	CASTTVNNGQFF
few	TRBV20-1	13	TRBJ1-1	NA	TGCAGTGCTCCTATAGGGGCTGGCACTGAAGCTTTCTTT	CSAPIGAGTEAFF
NA	TRBV15	15	TRBJ2-5	TRBD1	TGTGCCACCAGCGGTGGGACAGGACTACAAGAGACCCAGTACTTC	CATSGGTGLQETQYF
few	TRBV20-1	13	TRBJ1-1	TRBD1	TGCAGTGCCCTTATCACAGGGGGCGAGAAAGCTTTCTTT	CSALITGGEKAFF
NA	TRBV6-1	13	TRBJ2-7	NA	TGTGCCAGCAGTGAACGGGAGCGGGTCGAGCAGTACTTC	CASSERERVEQYF
NA	TRBV5-1	13	TRBJ2-3	NA	TGCGCCAGCAGCTTGGAAGGATTCGATACGCAGTATTTT	CASSLEGFDTQYF
NA	TRBV29-1	14	TRBJ2-3	TRBD2	TGCAGCGTGAGGACTAGCGGGATTGGTGATACGCAGTATTTT	CSVRTSGIGDTQYF
NA	TRBV29-1	14	TRBJ2-3	NA	TGCAGCGTTGGCCGGGGGAGCGGCACAGATACGCAGTATTTT	CSVGRGSGTDTQYF